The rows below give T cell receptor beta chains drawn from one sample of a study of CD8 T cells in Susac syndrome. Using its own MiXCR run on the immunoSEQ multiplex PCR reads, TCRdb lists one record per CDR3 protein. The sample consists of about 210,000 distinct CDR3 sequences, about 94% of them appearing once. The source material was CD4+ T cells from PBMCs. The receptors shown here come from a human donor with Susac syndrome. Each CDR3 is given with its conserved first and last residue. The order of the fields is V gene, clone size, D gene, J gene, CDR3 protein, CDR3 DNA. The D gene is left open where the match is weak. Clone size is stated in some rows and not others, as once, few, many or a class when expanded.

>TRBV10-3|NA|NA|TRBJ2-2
CAISEEDGELFF
TGTGCCATCAGTGAGGAAGATGGGGAGCTGTTTTTT
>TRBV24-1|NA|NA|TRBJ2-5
CATSDPGTEETQYF
TGTGCCACCAGTGACCCAGGGACGGAGGAGACCCAGTACTTC
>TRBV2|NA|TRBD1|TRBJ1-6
CASSEGRTGPLHF
TGTGCCAGCAGTGAAGGACGGACAGGGCCCCTCCACTTT
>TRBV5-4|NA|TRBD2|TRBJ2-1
CASRRGDYNEQFF
TGTGCCAGCAGACGGGGGGACTACAATGAGCAGTTCTTC
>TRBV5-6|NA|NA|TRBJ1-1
CASSLAARRNTEAFF
TGTGCCAGCAGCTTGGCTGCGAGACGTAACACTGAAGCTTTCTTT
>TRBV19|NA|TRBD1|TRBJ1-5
CASSIGQGRGEPQHF
TGTGCCAGTAGTATAGGACAGGGCCGCGGGGAGCCCCAGCATTTT
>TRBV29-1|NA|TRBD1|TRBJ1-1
CSVYRGNTEAFF
TGCAGCGTTTACAGGGGGAACACTGAAGCTTTCTTT
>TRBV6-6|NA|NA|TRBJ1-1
CASRRPDSNTEAFF
TGTGCCAGCAGAAGGCCCGACAGTAACACTGAAGCTTTCTTT
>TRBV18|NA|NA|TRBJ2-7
CASSPGTDTYEQYF
TGTGCCAGCTCACCAGGCACCGATACCTACGAGCAGTACTTC
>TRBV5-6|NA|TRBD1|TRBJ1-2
CASSLELTGTDSYGYTF
TGTGCCAGCAGCTTGGAGTTAACCGGGACAGATAGCTATGGCTACACCTTC
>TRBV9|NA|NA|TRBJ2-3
CASSGRAGITDTQYF
TGTGCCAGCAGCGGGCGGGCAGGGATCACAGATACGCAGTATTTT
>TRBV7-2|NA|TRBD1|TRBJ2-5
CASSSAGTGVPETQYF
TGTGCCAGCAGCTCCGCCGGGACAGGGGTACCAGAGACCCAGTACTTC
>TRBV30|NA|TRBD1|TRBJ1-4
CAWSIGDREKLFF
TGTGCCTGGAGTATCGGGGACAGAGAAAAACTGTTTTTT
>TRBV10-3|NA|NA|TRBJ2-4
CAIASRRQGRGLKNIQYF
TGTGCCATCGCATCCCGCCGACAGGGGAGGGGGTTAAAAAACATTCAGTACTTC
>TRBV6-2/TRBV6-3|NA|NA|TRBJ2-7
CASSLLPGGGQYF
TGTGCCAGCAGTTTACTCCCGGGCGGAGGCCAGTACTTC
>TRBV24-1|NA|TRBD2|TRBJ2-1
CATSDAGLASSYNEQFF
TGTGCCACCAGTGATGCGGGACTAGCCAGCTCCTACAATGAGCAGTTCTTC
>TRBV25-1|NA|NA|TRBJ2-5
CASSLMGGETQYF
TGTGCCAGCTCCTTAATGGGCGGAGAGACCCAGTACTTC
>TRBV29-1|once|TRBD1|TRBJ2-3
CSVAYSPLTGVGTDTQYF
TGCAGCGTTGCCTACTCTCCCCTTACAGGGGTGGGCACAGATACGCAGTATTTT
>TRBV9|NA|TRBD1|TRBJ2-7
CASSPGQGVFYEQYF
TGTGCCAGCAGCCCGGGACAGGGGGTTTTCTACGAGCAGTACTTC
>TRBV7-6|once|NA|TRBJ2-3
CASSLTGVTDTQYF
TGTGCCAGCAGCTTAACGGGGGTCACAGATACGCAGTATTTT